The 4 T cell receptor beta chains reported below all come from one sample, sequenced in a study of T cell responses to AZD1222 COVID-19 vaccine. Profiling relied on immunoSEQ multiplex PCR, and the TCRdb table lists in-frame clones only, not all of them. The data contain 120,000 to 150,000 clones, approximately 95% of them singletons. The sequenced sample was peripheral blood, obtained on day 0 of MenACWY control vaccination. All receptors derive from an adult in good health.

V is TRBV5-6 and J is TRBJ1-1; perhaps TRBD1 as D (5 bases). The V gene's germline CDR1 is SGHDT and CDR2 YYEEEE. Trimming removed 0 bases at V and 1 base at J, with 19 bases between. The CDR3 is made up of 18 amino acids. The CDR3 here is CASSLEFGGEGRNTEAFF. The CDR3 DNA sequence: TGTGCCAGCAGCTTGGAATTCGGCGGGGAGGGGCGGAACACTGAAGCTTTCTTT.

The chain couples TRBV4-2 to TRBJ2-7; D possibly corresponds to TRBD1 (6 bases). The CDR3 length is 14 residues. Germline loops: CDR1 LGHNA, CDR2 YNFKEQ. Trimming cost V 1 base and J 6 bases, with 13 bases left between them. The CDR3: CASSQGHRDGEQYF. DNA for the CDR3: TGTGCCAGCAGCCAAGGGCACAGGGACGGCGAGCAGTACTTC.

V is TRBV19 and J is TRBJ2-7, with D perhaps matching TRBD1 or TRBD2 (5 bases each). V was shortened by 6 bases and J by 7 bases, with 22 bases between the two germline ends. The CDR3 is 15 amino acids. Germline CDR1 and CDR2: LNHDA and SQIVND (reference sequence). CDR3 in amino acids: CASSTRDGGSIEQYF. The CDR3, as DNA: TGTGCCAGTAGCACCCGGGACGGAGGTTCGATTGAGCAGTACTTC. The whole variable domain, filled in from reference TRBV19 and TRBJ2-7, reads DGGITQSPKYLFRKEGQNVTLSCEQNLNHDAMYWYRQDPGQGLRLIYYSQIVNDFQKGDIAEGYSVSREKKESFPLTVTSAQKNPTAFYLCASSTRDGGSIEQYFGPGTRLTVT.

The chain joins TRBV6-2 or TRBV6-3 to TRBJ2-7; D gene unclear. The length of the CDR3 is 11 residues. The V gene lost 6 bases and the J gene lost 5 bases, with 8 bases spanning the gap. Germline V gene lookup returns CDR1 MNHEY and CDR2 SVGEGT. CDR3 residues: CASSRIHEQYF. CDR3 DNA: TGTGCCAGCAGCCGGATCCACGAGCAGTACTTC.